This T cell receptor (beta chain) derives from a study of OX40 agonist ivuxolimab in advanced cancers. This CDR3 region has 18 residues. V was pared by 2 bases and J by 1 base, with 9 bases of the junction left unmatched. Profiling relied on immunoSEQ multiplex PCR, and the TCRdb table lists in-frame clones only, not all of them. The data hold around 30,000 clones, with about 92% observed a single time. Notes on the study in general: Low normalized T-cell clonal expansion also characterized some of the nonresponders. Researchers did not establish what antigens the expanded peripheral T cells target.

Concerning this clone itself: No antigen is known for it.

The V gene is TRBV23-1, the J gene TRBJ2-3; 10 nucleotides agree with TRBD2. TRBV23-1 is an open reading frame, and its role is uncertain. This specimen consisted of CD4+ or CD8+ T cells sorted from blood, obtained in a trial of the OX40 agonist ivuxolimab. This clonotype was sampled from an adult with an advanced solid tumor such as melanoma, head and neck, liver or kidney cancer. As DNA, the CDR3 is TGCGCCAGCAGTCAAAAGTCTAGCGGGGGTCGGGGCACAGATACGCAGTATTTT. Its protein product is CASSQKSSGGRGTDTQYF.